The next 10 T cell receptor beta chains were all read from a single sample in a study of CD8 T cells in ankylosing spondylitis. Their antigens are not known. Findings and caveats of the study: Ankylosing spondylitis blood appeared to carry a characteristic TCR beta motif of several highly homologous variants.

TCRdb recomputed calls from the 5' RACE reads with MiXCR, one row per CDR3 protein. The sample has about 420,000 distinct CDR3 sequences, approximately 20% seen once. The sample consisted of blood, either unsorted or a sorted T cell fraction (not recorded which). These receptors came from a male donor with ankylosing spondylitis.

This clonotype has a handful of counts. The chain combines TRBV12-5 with TRBJ2-3, with D unclear. Trimming shortened V by 6 bases and J by 2 bases, and 6 bases separated the two germline ends. In germline, CDR1 is LGHNT, CDR2 FRNRAP. This CDR3 contains 12 residues. The CDR3 DNA reads as TGTGCTAGTGGGCCTCCCACAGATACGCAGTATTTT. Its translation is CASGPPTDTQYF. Looking up the rest from reference TRBV12-5 and TRBJ2-3 gives the full variable domain: DARVTQTPRHKVTEMGQEVTMRCQPILGHNTVFWYRQTMMQGLELLAYFRNRAPLDDSGMPKDRFSAEMPDATLATLKIQPSEPRDSAVYFCASGPPTDTQYFGPGTRLTVL.

This clonotype was seen a few times. This sequence joins TRBV6-5 and TRBJ2-7, with TRBD2 identical over 11 bases. The CDR3 loop spans 17 amino acids. With V trimmed by 2 bases and J by 3 bases, 9 bases remained unmatched. Germline CDR1 is MNHEY and CDR2 is SVGAGI. Here the CDR3 DNA reads TGTGCCAGCAGTTACACTAGCGGGAGAGATTACGGCTACGAGCAGTACTTC. It is translated as CASSYTSGRDYGYEQYF.

This clonotype was seen a handful of times. The gene calls are TRBV4-1 and TRBJ2-7; 12 bases match TRBD2. The germline gives CDR1 MGHRA, CDR2 YSYEKL. CDR3 length: 17 amino acids. The V gene end was trimmed by 5 bases and the J gene end by 2 bases; junction bases not matched to a gene: 10. The CDR3: CASSDRTSGVGTYEQYF. The CDR3 nucleotides read TGCGCCAGCAGCGATCGGACTAGCGGGGTAGGGACCTACGAGCAGTACTTC.

The chain uses TRBV12-3 or TRBV12-4 and TRBJ2-5; D not resolved. The CDR3 has 14 residues. Trimming removed 2 bases at V and 3 bases at J, with 10 bases between. The CDR3: CASSLFRAKETQYF. The CDR3 DNA reads TGTGCCAGCAGTTTATTTCGGGCCAAAGAGACCCAGTACTTC.

This chain uses TRBV6-1 with TRBJ2-3; D might be TRBD2 (6 bases). This CDR3 contains 13 residues. In germline, CDR1 is MNHNS, CDR2 SASEGT. Trimming pared 8 bases from V and 6 bases from J, leaving 15 bases between. The CDR3 reads CASRRRALDTQYF. CDR3 nucleotides: TGTGCCAGCCGCCGGAGGGCCCTGGATACGCAGTATTTT.

The chain combines TRBV25-1 with TRBJ2-1, with D unclear. The CDR3 length is 14 residues. Germline V gene lookup returns CDR1 MGHDK and CDR2 SYGVNS. V was cut by 3 bases and J by 9 bases, with 15 bases left in between. CDR3 bases: TGTGCCAGCAGTGAGTTAAGGCAGCCAGGTGAGCAGTTCTTC. This encodes CASSELRQPGEQFF. The full variable domain, its missing parts supplied by reference TRBV25-1 and TRBJ2-1, is EADIYQTPRYLVIGTGKKITLECSQTMGHDKMYWYQQDPGMELHLIHYSYGVNSTEKGDLSSESTVSRIRTEHFPLTLESARPSHTSQYLCASSELRQPGEQFFGPGTRLTVL.

This clonotype was observed a single time. The rearrangement uses TRBV12-3 or TRBV12-4 and TRBJ1-6, with 7 nucleotides matching TRBD1. Trimming removed 3 bases from V and 4 bases from J; junction bases left unmatched: 3. The length of the CDR3 is 15 residues. In DNA form, the CDR3 reads TGTGCCAGCAGTTTTGACAGGGCGTATAATTCACCCCTCCACTTT. Residues: CASSFDRAYNSPLHF.

This chain uses TRBV12-3 or TRBV12-4 with TRBJ2-5, with 7 bases aligning to TRBD1. With 5 bases clipped from V and 5 bases from J, the junction kept 8 bases outside the gene matches. The CDR3 runs 14 residues. The chain's CDR3 is CASSPGGRGETQYF. The CDR3 DNA reads TGTGCCAGCAGTCCCGGCGGCAGGGGGGAGACCCAGTACTTC.

The rearrangement uses TRBV3-1 and TRBJ2-1; 10 positions match TRBD2. Germline assignment: CDR1 LGHDT and CDR2 YNNKEL (reference sequence). With V trimmed by 10 bases and J by 3 bases, 6 bases remained unmatched. The CDR3 is 14 amino acids. The CDR3 region has the DNA TGTGCCACAGGTGGGACTAGCGACTACAATGAGCAGTTCTTC. Translation gives CATGGTSDYNEQFF.

This clonotype was counted only a few times. This chain connects TRBV11-2 to TRBJ2-1; 11 bases are a match to TRBD2. V lost 5 bases, J lost 0 bases, and 9 bases stayed unmatched. The CDR3 is 18 residues long. The germline gives CDR1 SGHAT, CDR2 FQNNGV. The chain's CDR3 is CASSLRLTSGVSYNEQFF. CDR3 nucleotides: TGTGCCAGCAGCCTCAGACTGACTAGCGGGGTCTCCTACAATGAGCAGTTCTTC.